Given below is one TCR beta chain in context. Its antigen is unidentified. This record belongs to a study of T-cell memory formation after mild COVID-19. Study-level background: For the most part, TCR clusters were specific to one donor.

The CDR3 extends over 17 amino acids. J lost 6 bases, V lost 1 base, and 11 bases had no gene match. Germline-derived CDR1 and CDR2 are SGDLS and YYNGEE. General study findings and limits: Clones that shrank (day 15 to 85) were balanced CD4/CD8, whereas later expanders leaned CD4+. Second-wave clones peaking on day 37 lacked confirmed SARS-CoV-2 specificity.

TCRdb reprocessed the 5' RACE reads with MiXCR, giving one entry per CDR3 protein. The sample contains hundreds of thousands of distinct CDR3 sequences, roughly 8% of which appear only once. This chain joins TRBV9 and TRBJ2-3, with 10 bases fitting TRBD2. Sequencing used PBMCs or a T cell subset sorted from them (not recorded which). The sequence was collected from a man aged 18-30 years who had mild COVID-19 (a few samples of this study predate the infection). Cell type and time point are not known. CDR3 DNA: TGTGCCAGCAGCGTATACCTGGGTAGCGGGGGGATCGATACGCAGTATTTT. Translating it yields CASSVYLGSGGIDTQYF.